This T cell receptor (beta chain) derives from a study of cytomegalovirus exposure and HLA in healthy donors. Germline assignment: CDR1 SEHNR and CDR2 FQNEAQ (reference sequence). The CDR3 contains 17 residues. J was trimmed by 3 bases and V by 5 bases; bases with no gene match: 15. Clones were sequenced by immunoSEQ multiplex PCR, and TCRdb holds only the in-frame ones, with some missing. The sample carries some 190,000 clones, 86% recorded once. The specimen was PBMCs. The sequence came from a woman between 18 and 29 years old in good health and CMV-seronegative. This sequence joins TRBV7-9 and TRBJ2-7; 8 bases are shared with TRBD2. The DNA for the CDR3 is TGTGCCAGCAGCCAGATTCAAGGCGGGGGGAAGAGCTACGAGCAGTACTTC. Protein: CASSQIQGGGKSYEQYF. The variable domain in full, with the rest retrieved from reference TRBV7-9 and TRBJ2-7, is DTGVSQNPRHKITKRGQNVTFRCDPISEHNRLYWYRQTLGQGPEFLTYFQNEAQLEKSRLLSDRFSAERPKGSFSTLEIQRTEQGDSAMYLCASSQIQGGGKSYEQYFGPGTRLTVT.